This T cell receptor beta chain was captured by sequencing in a study of CD4 T cells in relation to SARS-CoV-2 and coronaviruses. V lost 6 bases and J 0 bases, leaving 11 bases between the germline ends. Germline V gene sequence: CDR1 MNHEY, CDR2 SVGAGI. This CDR3 region has 15 residues. The unexposed donors gave CD4+ T cells in about 2010-2019, prior to COVID-19. CD4+ T cells were isolated from the cells after more than nine days of culture. With regard to this clone: Its antigen is currently unknown.

Data came from immunoSEQ multiplex PCR; TCRdb stores just in-frame clones and leaves some out. The sample records about 29,000 clones, over 65% being singletons. Study observations and caveats: This crossreactivity analysis covered spike protein alone, no other viral proteins.

The rearrangement joins TRBV6-5 to TRBJ1-4, with D uncertain. The source of this sequence is a human donor in good health. Sequencing input: CD4+ T cells from PBMCs, cultured in vitro. CDR3 protein: CASRPRKTTNEKLFF. The CDR3 DNA reads as TGTGCCAGCAGACCAAGGAAGACAACTAATGAAAAACTGTTTTTT.